The sequence of this T cell receptor beta chain was determined in a study of vaccination effects on CD4 cells after COVID-19. Study background: The study sampled two convalescent patients 16 days and one week before vaccination.

A word on this clone: Its antigen is still unknown.

After expansion with viral peptide pools in the ViraFEST assay, antigen-specific CD4+ T cells were sequenced. Upon completion of 10 to 11 days in culture, CD4+ T cells were isolated. From March to December 2020, the person had a SARS-CoV-2 infection that was confirmed by PCR. For each well, two million PBMC were cultured with around 9.8 IU/ml IL-2 and roughly 9.2 ug/ml peptides. General study findings and limits: Late post-vaccination, clones induced by infection and those induced by vaccine underwent marked clonal contraction. The study found that post-vaccine spike-reactive clones in convalescents were mainly new vaccine-induced clones.

Here immunoSEQ multiplex PCR was the method, and the copy in TCRdb shows in-frame clones only, minus some. The sample has approximately 40,000 clones, around two thirds seen once; the top ten hold about 35%. The CDR3 is 14 amino acids. Trimming left V 0 bases short and J 5 bases short, with 12 bases between. CDR1 is SGHRS and CDR2 is YFSETQ in the germline V gene. The chain uses TRBV5-1 and TRBJ2-7; the D is unclear. The receptor was isolated from a human donor who had a prior SARS-CoV-2 infection. The sequenced sample was CD4+ T cells from PBMCs cultured with a peptide pool, obtained before COVID-19 vaccination. Here the CDR3 reads CASSLATRLNEQYF. DNA for the CDR3: TGCGCCAGCAGCTTGGCCACCAGGTTAAACGAGCAGTACTTC. The whole variable domain, filled in from reference TRBV5-1 and TRBJ2-7, reads KAGVTQTPRYLIKTRGQQVTLSCSPISGHRSVSWYQQTPGQGLQFLFEYFSETQRNKGNFPGRFSGRQFSNSRSEMNVSTLELGDSALYLCASSLATRLNEQYFGPGTRLTVT.